Presented here are 2 T cell receptor beta chains from one specimen sequenced in a study of response to subunit inactivated influenza vaccine. TCRdb recomputed calls from the RT-PCR reads with MiXCR, one row per CDR3 protein. The table records about 540,000 distinct CDR3 sequences, under 25% of them present only once. These data were also reused for a study on T cells expressing NK-cell markers. From that second work: In generating TCR beta cDNA, 5'RACE template switching with UMIs was used.

Source: CD4+ T cells sorted from PBMCs, taken 11 to 12 days after vaccination. The receptors shown here come from a man between 50 and 59 years old who received an inactivated influenza vaccine.

This clonotype was picked up a small number of times. The rearrangement uses TRBV6-5 and TRBJ2-7, with 7 bases lining up with TRBD1. The CDR3 is 16 amino acids. After removal of 0 bases from V and 2 bases from J, the junction contained 7 bases not matched to a gene. In germline, CDR1 is MNHEY, CDR2 SVGAGI. As DNA, the CDR3 is TGTGCCAGCAGTTACTCTAGAGGGGGACAGACCTACGAGCAGTACTTC. Translation gives CASSYSRGGQTYEQYF.

The rearrangement uses TRBV25-1 and TRBJ2-2; D gene unclear. Germline-derived CDR1 and CDR2 are MGHDK and SYGVNS. This CDR3 has 14 amino acids. With 4 bases removed from V and 6 bases from J, the gap between germline ends came to 12 bases. The CDR3 loop reads CASSGRMGAGELFF. The CDR3 DNA reads as TGTGCCAGCAGTGGCCGCATGGGCGCCGGGGAGCTGTTTTTT. Drawing the rest from reference TRBV25-1 and TRBJ2-2, the complete variable domain is EADIYQTPRYLVIGTGKKITLECSQTMGHDKMYWYQQDPGMELHLIHYSYGVNSTEKGDLSSESTVSRIRTEHFPLTLESARPSHTSQYLCASSGRMGAGELFFGEGSRLTVL.